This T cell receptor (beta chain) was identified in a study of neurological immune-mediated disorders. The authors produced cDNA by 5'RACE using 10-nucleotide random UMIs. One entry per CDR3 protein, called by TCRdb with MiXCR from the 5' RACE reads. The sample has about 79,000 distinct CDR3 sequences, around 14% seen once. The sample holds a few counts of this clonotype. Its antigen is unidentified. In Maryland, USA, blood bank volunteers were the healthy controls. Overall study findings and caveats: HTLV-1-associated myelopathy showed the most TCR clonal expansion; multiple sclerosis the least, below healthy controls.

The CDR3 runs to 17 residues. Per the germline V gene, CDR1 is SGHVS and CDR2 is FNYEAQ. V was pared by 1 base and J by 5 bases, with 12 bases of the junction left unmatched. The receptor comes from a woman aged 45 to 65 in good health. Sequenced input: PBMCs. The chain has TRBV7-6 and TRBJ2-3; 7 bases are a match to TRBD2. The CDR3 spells CASSLGPTSAPGDTQYF. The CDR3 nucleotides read TGTGCCAGCAGCTTAGGACCTACTAGCGCCCCCGGAGATACGCAGTATTTT.